This T cell receptor beta chain was sequenced for a study of shared clonotypes between healthy human individuals. Data came from immunoSEQ multiplex PCR; TCRdb stores just in-frame clones and leaves some out. The data show about 2.3 million clones, just under 95% seen once. This CDR3 has 15 residues. Unmatched junction bases numbered 9, after V lost 5 bases and J lost 5 bases. Germline V gives CDR1 SGHNT, CDR2 YYREEE (reference sequence). The genes are TRBV5-4 and TRBJ2-7; 11 bases line up with TRBD2. This TCR was recovered from a man aged 18 to 35 in good health. Some clones in this sample may be carry-over from other donors' samples. Material: naive CD4+ T cells from PBMCs. Subset noted: CD45RA+ positively selected. The CDR3 region has the DNA TGTGCCAGCAGGGCCGGGACTAGCGGTTTCGACGAGCAGTACTTC. It specifies CASRAGTSGFDEQYF.